This entry is about one TCR beta chain. This CDR3 comprises 12 residues. V shed 4 bases and J shed 6 bases, with 10 bases lying between them. Per germline, CDR1 SGDLS and CDR2 YYNGEE. This record comes from a study of blood T cell repertoires in COVID-19. Clones were sequenced by immunoSEQ multiplex PCR, and TCRdb holds only the in-frame ones, with some missing. The sample yields some 250,000 clones, around 89% seen once. J is TRBJ1-1 and V is TRBV9, with unresolved D. The material sequenced was peripheral blood. The clonotype originates from a woman aged 40 to 50 who had recovered from COVID-19. CDR3: CASSRGGAEAFF. The CDR3 DNA reads TGTGCCAGCAGCCGCGGAGGAGCTGAAGCTTTCTTT.